This is a list of T cell receptor beta chains from one sample in a study of CD8 T cells in Susac syndrome. Via MiXCR, TCRdb re-called the immunoSEQ multiplex PCR reads, giving one row per CDR3 protein. Among approximately 110,000 distinct CDR3 sequences listed, about 92% were seen once. The sequenced sample was CD8+ T cells from PBMCs. The receptor set was obtained from a human donor with multiple sclerosis. Both conserved end residues are part of each CDR3. The D gene is left open where the match is weak. Rows may omit the clone size; those that give it use once, few, many or a size class.

size,J,V,D,DNA,CDR3
NA,TRBJ2-3,TRBV18,TRBD2,TGTGCCAGCTCACCACCGCTTTCTGGGAGGGTGGATACGCAGTATTTT,CASSPPLSGRVDTQYF
NA,TRBJ1-1,TRBV11-2,TRBD1,TGTGCCAGCAGCTCCCGGACAGGGTTCGCTGAAGCTTTCTTT,CASSSRTGFAEAFF
NA,TRBJ2-7,TRBV19,TRBD1,TGTGCCAGTAGTATGGGACAGGGATCCCCCTACGAGCAGTACTTC,CASSMGQGSPYEQYF
NA,TRBJ2-7,TRBV4-2,NA,TGTGCCAGCAGCCCCCCATCCGGCTACGAGCAGTACTTC,CASSPPSGYEQYF
NA,TRBJ1-5,TRBV29-1,NA,TGCAGCGTTGGGCCGAGCAATCAGCCCCAGCATTTT,CSVGPSNQPQHF
NA,TRBJ1-5,TRBV6-6,TRBD1,TGTGCCAGCAGTTACCGAAAACAGGGGGCAAGTCAGCCCCAGCATTTT,CASSYRKQGASQPQHF
NA,TRBJ1-2,TRBV28,TRBD1,TGTGCCAGCAGCCTGACAGGGGCGGATGGCTACACCTTC,CASSLTGADGYTF
NA,TRBJ2-2,TRBV21-1,NA,TGTGCCAGCAGCAAAGTCGGGGGAACGAACACCGGGGAGCTGTTTTTT,CASSKVGGTNTGELFF
NA,TRBJ2-4,TRBV19,NA,TGTGCCAGTATCCAGGACCCCAAGGCCAAAAACATTCAGTACTTC,CASIQDPKAKNIQYF
NA,TRBJ1-6,TRBV4-1,TRBD1,TGCGCCAGCAGCCAAGCACCCTCCGACAGGGGAAGGAGGTCACCCCTCCACTTT,CASSQAPSDRGRRSPLHF
NA,TRBJ2-2,TRBV4-1,NA,TGCGCCAGCAGCTCCCCAGGGGGAGGCGGGGAGCTGTTTTTT,CASSSPGGGGELFF
NA,TRBJ2-1,TRBV9,TRBD2,TGTGCCAGCAGCGTAGCAACTAGCGGGAGAAGGTATGAGCAGTTCTTC,CASSVATSGRRYEQFF
NA,TRBJ2-2,TRBV7-9,NA,TGTGCCAGCAGCAGGACGACCGGGGAGCTGTTTTTT,CASSRTTGELFF
NA,TRBJ1-1,TRBV6-5,NA,TGTGCCAGCAGTTACCCAGAACCTGAAGCTTTCTTT,CASSYPEPEAFF
NA,TRBJ2-3,TRBV7-6,NA,TGTGCCAGCAGCCCCGGGGGTACGCAGTATTTT,CASSPGGTQYF
NA,TRBJ1-6,TRBV2,NA,TGTGCCAGCACTAAAACAGGGTCTAATTCACCCCTCCACTTT,CASTKTGSNSPLHF
once,TRBJ1-1,TRBV19,NA,TGTGCCAGTACCTTCCGTACGAACACTGAAGCTTTCTTT,CASTFRTNTEAFF
once,TRBJ1-1,TRBV6-6,NA,TGTGCCAGCAGGCCCGACAGGAACACTGAAGCTTTCTTT,CASRPDRNTEAFF
once,TRBJ2-7,TRBV20-1,NA,TGCAGTGCTGGGACGCAGACCTACGAGCAGTACTTC,CSAGTQTYEQYF
NA,TRBJ2-1,TRBV5-1,TRBD2,TGCGCCAGCAGCTTGGAGCGGGGGACCTACAATGAGCAGTTCTTC,CASSLERGTYNEQFF
NA,TRBJ2-1,TRBV5-1,NA,TGCGCCAGCAGAGGGGCGGGGTTACTCAATGAGCAGTTCTTC,CASRGAGLLNEQFF
NA,TRBJ2-2,TRBV4-1,NA,TGCGCCAGCAGCCAAGATCCGGGTTCCGGGGAGCTGTTTTTT,CASSQDPGSGELFF
NA,TRBJ1-2,TRBV5-6,NA,TGTGCCAGCAGCTTGGCCTCAGGGACTGGTGGCTACACCTTC,CASSLASGTGGYTF
NA,TRBJ2-1,TRBV7-3,NA,TGTGCCAGCAGCTTGGGACTGGGCAATGAGCAGTTCTTC,CASSLGLGNEQFF
NA,TRBJ2-3,TRBV23-1,TRBD2,TGCGCCAGCAGTCCCCCCGGGGGGATAAACGCGCAGTATTTT,CASSPPGGINAQYF
NA,TRBJ2-1,TRBV7-3,NA,TGTGCCAGCAGCTCGGACGGGTACTCCTACAATGAGCAGTTCTTC,CASSSDGYSYNEQFF
NA,TRBJ1-2,TRBV4-1,TRBD1,TGCGCCAGCAGCCAAGTGGGACAGGGAAACTATGGCTACACCTTC,CASSQVGQGNYGYTF
NA,TRBJ2-7,TRBV5-4,NA,TGTGCCAGCAGCGACCCCGGGTGGTCCGGCCCCTACGAGCAGTACTTC,CASSDPGWSGPYEQYF
NA,TRBJ2-2,TRBV20-1,TRBD2,TGCAGTGCTTGGGGGGACTATTTCGGTGGGCTAGCGGAGGGGGAGCTGTTTTTT,CSAWGDYFGGLAEGELFF
NA,TRBJ1-1,TRBV19,NA,TGTGCCACGTCGGACCTAACGGGCACTGAAGCTTTCTTT,CATSDLTGTEAFF
NA,TRBJ2-7,TRBV19,TRBD1,TGTGCCAGTAGTATGGGACAGGGGTCCTACGAGCAGTACTTC,CASSMGQGSYEQYF
once,TRBJ2-1,TRBV30,NA,TGTGCCTGGAGTGTGGGGGGGGCTAGCCCTTACAATGAGCAGTTCTTC,CAWSVGGASPYNEQFF
NA,TRBJ2-1,TRBV6-5,TRBD2,TGTGCCAGCAACCTAGCGGGGGGGGGTAGGGGTGAGCAGTTCTTC,CASNLAGGGRGEQFF
NA,TRBJ2-5,TRBV13,NA,TGTGCCAGCAGCTTAGGACACAGGGAATTGGTAGAGACCCAGTACTTC,CASSLGHRELVETQYF
NA,TRBJ2-1,TRBV29-1,TRBD2,TGCAGCGTCCGAAGCGGGGAGTACAATGAGCAGTTCTTC,CSVRSGEYNEQFF
NA,TRBJ2-5,TRBV4-1,NA,TGCGCCAGCAGCCAACAGACAGGCAGCGACCAAGAGACCCAGTACTTC,CASSQQTGSDQETQYF